This T cell receptor beta chain appears in the sequencing data of a study of cytomegalovirus exposure and HLA in healthy donors. A remark on this clone: Its antigen is unidentified.

Everyone who donated was a healthy bone marrow donor. Study-wide results and caveats: As a later analysis showed, a missense DCLRE1C variant was linked to trimming of TCR beta V- and J-genes. An analysis that came later showed most CMV-associated TCR beta chains appearing HLA-restricted.

A multiplex PCR was run with 60 Vbeta primers and 13 Jbeta primers. Assay: immunoSEQ multiplex PCR; the TCRdb copy retains only in-frame clones and omits some. This table holds 37,000 or so clones, over 70% found once. Material for sequencing was PBMCs. The source is a man aged 25 to 45 in good health and CMV-seronegative.

In DNA form, the CDR3 reads TGTGCCAGTAGTATTGCGCGGGGGGCCTATCAGCCCCAGCATTTT. Translating gives CASSIARGAYQPQHF. The chain is built from TRBV19 and TRBJ1-5; the D gene is possibly TRBD1 (6 bases). CDR1 LNHDA and CDR2 SQIVND come from the germline V gene (reference sequence). V was trimmed by 3 bases and J by 5 bases, leaving 14 bases between them. This CDR3 is built from 15 residues.